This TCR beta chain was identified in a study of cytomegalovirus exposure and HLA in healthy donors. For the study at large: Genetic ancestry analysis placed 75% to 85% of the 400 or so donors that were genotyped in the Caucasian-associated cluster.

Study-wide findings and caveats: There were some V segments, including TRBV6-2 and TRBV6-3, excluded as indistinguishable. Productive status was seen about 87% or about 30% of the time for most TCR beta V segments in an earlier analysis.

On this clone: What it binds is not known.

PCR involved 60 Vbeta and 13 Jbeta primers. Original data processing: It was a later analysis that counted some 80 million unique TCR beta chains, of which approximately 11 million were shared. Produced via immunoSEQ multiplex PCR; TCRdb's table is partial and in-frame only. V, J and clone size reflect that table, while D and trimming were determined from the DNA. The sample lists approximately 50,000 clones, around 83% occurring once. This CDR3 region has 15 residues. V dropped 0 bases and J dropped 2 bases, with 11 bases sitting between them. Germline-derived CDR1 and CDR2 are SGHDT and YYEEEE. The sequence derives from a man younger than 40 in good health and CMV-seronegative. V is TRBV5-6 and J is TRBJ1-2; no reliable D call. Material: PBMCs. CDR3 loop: CASSLGEVGNYGYTF. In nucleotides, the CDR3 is TGTGCCAGCAGCTTGGGGGAGGTAGGGAACTATGGCTACACCTTC.